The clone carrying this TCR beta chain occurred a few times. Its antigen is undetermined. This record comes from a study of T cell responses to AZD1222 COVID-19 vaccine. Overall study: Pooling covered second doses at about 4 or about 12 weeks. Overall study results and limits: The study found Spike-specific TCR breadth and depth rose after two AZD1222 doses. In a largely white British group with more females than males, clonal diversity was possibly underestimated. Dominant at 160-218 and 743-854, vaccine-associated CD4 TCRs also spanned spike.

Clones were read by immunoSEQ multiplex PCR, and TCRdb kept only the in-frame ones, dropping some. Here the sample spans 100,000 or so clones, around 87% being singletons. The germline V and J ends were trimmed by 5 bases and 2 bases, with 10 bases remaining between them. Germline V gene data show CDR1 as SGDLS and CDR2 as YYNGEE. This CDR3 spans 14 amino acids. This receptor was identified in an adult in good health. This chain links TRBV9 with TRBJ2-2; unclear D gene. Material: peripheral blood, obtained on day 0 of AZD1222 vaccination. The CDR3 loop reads CASRRTVNTGELFF. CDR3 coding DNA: TGTGCCAGCAGACGAACAGTCAACACCGGGGAGCTGTTTTTT.